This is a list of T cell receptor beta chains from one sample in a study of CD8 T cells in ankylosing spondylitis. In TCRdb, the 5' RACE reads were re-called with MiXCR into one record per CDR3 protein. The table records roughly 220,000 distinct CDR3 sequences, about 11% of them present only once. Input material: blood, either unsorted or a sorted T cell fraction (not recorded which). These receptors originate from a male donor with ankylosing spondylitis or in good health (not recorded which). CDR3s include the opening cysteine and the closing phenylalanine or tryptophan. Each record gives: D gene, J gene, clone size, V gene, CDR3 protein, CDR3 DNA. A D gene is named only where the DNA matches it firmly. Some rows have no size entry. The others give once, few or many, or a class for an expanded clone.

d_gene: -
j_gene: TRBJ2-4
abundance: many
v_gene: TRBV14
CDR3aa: CASSQVSGRNIQYF
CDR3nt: TGTGCCAGCAGCCAAGTTTCGGGACGAAACATTCAGTACTTC

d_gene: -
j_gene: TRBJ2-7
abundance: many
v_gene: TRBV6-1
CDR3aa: CATKPAPDRYEQYF
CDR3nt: TGTGCCACAAAACCGGCCCCCGATCGGTACGAGCAGTACTTC

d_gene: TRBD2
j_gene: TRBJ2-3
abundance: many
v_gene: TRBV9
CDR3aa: CASSRSGGLHTDTQYF
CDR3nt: TGTGCCAGCAGCCGCAGCGGGGGACTTCACACAGATACGCAGTATTTT

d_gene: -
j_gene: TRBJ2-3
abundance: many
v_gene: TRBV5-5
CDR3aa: CASHTSSSLRTDTQYF
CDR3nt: TGTGCCAGCCACACGTCGAGTAGCTTGAGGACAGATACGCAGTATTTT

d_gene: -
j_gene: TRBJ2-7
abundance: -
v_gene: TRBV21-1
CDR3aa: CASSKVGRVHEQYF
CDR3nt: TGTGCCAGCAGCAAAGTCGGCAGGGTCCACGAGCAGTACTTC

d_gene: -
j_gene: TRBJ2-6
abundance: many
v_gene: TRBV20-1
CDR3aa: CSARAKVLGSGANVLTF
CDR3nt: TGCAGTGCTAGGGCAAAGGTTCTGGGCTCTGGGGCCAACGTCCTGACTTTC

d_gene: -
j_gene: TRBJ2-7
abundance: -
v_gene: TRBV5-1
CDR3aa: CASSFHLPDFLGEQYF
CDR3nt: TGCGCCAGCAGCTTTCACCTGCCGGACTTCCTTGGGGAGCAGTACTTC

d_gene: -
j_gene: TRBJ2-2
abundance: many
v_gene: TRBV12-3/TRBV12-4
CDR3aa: CASSVSGTGELFF
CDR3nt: TGTGCCAGCAGTGTCTCGGGCACCGGGGAGCTGTTTTTT

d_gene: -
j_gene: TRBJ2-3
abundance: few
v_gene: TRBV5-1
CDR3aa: CASSLGTGAFTQYF
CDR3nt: TGCGCCAGCAGCTTGGGAACGGGAGCTTTCACGCAGTATTTT

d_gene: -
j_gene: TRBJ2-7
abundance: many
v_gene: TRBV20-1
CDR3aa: CSARVGGKEQYF
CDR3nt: TGCAGTGCTAGAGTAGGTGGAAAAGAGCAGTACTTC

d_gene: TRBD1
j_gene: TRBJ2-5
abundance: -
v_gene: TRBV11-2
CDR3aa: CASSQGADQETQYF
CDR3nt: TGTGCCAGCAGCCAGGGGGCGGACCAAGAGACCCAGTACTTC

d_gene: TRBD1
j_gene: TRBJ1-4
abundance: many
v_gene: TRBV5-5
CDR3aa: CASSLRDRENEKLFF
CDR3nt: TGTGCCAGCAGCTTACGGGACAGAGAAAATGAAAAACTGTTTTTT

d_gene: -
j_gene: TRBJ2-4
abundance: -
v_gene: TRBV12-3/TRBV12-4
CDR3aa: CASSPGGSAKNIQYF
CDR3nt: TGTGCCAGCAGCCCCGGGGGCTCGGCCAAAAACATTCAGTACTTC

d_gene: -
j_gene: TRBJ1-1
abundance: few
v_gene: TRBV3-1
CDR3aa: CASSQFAIRVNTEAFF
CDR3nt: TGTGCCAGCAGCCAATTTGCCATCAGGGTGAACACTGAAGCTTTCTTT

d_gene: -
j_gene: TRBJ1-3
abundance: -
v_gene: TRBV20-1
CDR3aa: CSATPRAGNSGNTIYF
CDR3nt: TGCAGTGCCACCCCCCGGGCAGGGAACTCTGGAAACACCATATATTTT

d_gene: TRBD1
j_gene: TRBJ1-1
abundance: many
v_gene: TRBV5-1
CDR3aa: CASSISTGMNTEAFF
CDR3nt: TGCGCCAGCAGCATCTCGACAGGGATGAACACTGAAGCTTTCTTT

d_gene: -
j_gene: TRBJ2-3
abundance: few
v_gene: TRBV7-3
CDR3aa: CASSLQGGETDTQYF
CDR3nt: TGTGCCAGCAGCTTGCAGGGAGGAGAAACAGATACGCAGTATTTT

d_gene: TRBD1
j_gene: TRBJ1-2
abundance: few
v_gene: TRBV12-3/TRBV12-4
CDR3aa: CASSFLGQGYGYTF
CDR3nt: TGTGCCAGCAGTTTCCTGGGACAGGGGTATGGCTACACCTTC

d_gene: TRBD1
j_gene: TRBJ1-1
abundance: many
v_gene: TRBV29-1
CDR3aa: CSGRGGDEAFF
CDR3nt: TGCAGCGGGAGAGGGGGCGACGAAGCTTTCTTT

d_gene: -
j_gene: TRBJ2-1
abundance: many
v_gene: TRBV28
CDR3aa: CASSFPTRNEQFF
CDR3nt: TGTGCCAGCAGTTTTCCGACTAGGAATGAGCAGTTCTTC

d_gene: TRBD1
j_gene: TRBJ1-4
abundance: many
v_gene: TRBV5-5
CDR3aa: CASSLGQNLATNEKLFF
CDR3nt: TGTGCCAGCAGCCTGGGACAGAACTTAGCAACTAATGAAAAACTGTTTTTT

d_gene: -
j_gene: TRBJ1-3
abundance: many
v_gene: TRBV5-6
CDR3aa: CASSISDSPSGNTIYF
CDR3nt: TGTGCCAGCAGCATCTCTGACAGTCCCTCTGGAAACACCATATATTTT

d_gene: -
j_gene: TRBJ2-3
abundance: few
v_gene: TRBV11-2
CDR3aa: CASSLAPLAGGPDTQYF
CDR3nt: TGTGCCAGCAGCTTAGCTCCTCTTGCTGGGGGACCAGATACGCAGTATTTT

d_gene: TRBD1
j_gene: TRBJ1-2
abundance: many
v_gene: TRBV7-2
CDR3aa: CASSEEVGQALGYTF
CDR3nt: TGTGCCAGCAGCGAGGAGGTGGGACAGGCCTTAGGCTACACCTTC

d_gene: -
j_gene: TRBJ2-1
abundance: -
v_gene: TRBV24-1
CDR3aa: CATSIGYTEQFF
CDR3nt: TGTGCCACCAGTATAGGATACACTGAGCAGTTCTTC

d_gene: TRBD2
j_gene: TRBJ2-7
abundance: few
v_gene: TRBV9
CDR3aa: CASSDLAGGAYEQYF
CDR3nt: TGTGCCAGCAGCGACCTAGCGGGGGGGGCCTACGAGCAGTACTTC

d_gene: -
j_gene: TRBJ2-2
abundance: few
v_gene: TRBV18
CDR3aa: CASSPPGQVGTGELFF
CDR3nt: TGTGCCAGCTCACCACCGGGCCAGGTCGGCACCGGGGAGCTGTTTTTT

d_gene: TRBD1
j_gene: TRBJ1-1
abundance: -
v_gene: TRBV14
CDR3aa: CASNQIHRGNTEAFF
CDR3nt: TGTGCCAGCAACCAGATCCACAGGGGAAACACTGAAGCTTTCTTT

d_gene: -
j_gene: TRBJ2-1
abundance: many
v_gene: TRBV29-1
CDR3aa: CSVADREQFF
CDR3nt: TGCAGCGTTGCTGACCGCGAGCAGTTCTTC

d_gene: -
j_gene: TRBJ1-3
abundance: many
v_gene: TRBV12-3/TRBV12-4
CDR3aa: CASSDYTSTSGNTIYF
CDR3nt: TGTGCCAGCAGTGACTATACATCCACCTCTGGAAACACCATATATTTT

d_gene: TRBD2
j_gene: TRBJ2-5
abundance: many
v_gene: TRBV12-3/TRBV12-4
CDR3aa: CASRTGTTETQYF
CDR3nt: TGTGCCAGCAGGACCGGGACTACCGAGACCCAGTACTTC

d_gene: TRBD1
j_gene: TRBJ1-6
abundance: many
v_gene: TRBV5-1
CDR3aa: CASTKATGGSPLHF
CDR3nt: TGCGCCAGCACGAAGGCGACAGGGGGTTCACCCCTCCACTTT

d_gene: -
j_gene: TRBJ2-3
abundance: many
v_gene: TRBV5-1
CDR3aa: CASSFEGGPTDTQYF
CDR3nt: TGCGCCAGCAGCTTCGAGGGGGGACCCACAGATACGCAGTATTTT

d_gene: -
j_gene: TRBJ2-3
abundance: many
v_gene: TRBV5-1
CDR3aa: CASRPDGSGDTQYF
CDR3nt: TGCGCCAGCAGACCCGACGGGAGCGGAGATACGCAGTATTTT

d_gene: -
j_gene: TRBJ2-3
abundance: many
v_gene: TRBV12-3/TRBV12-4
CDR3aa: CASSLFPDTQYF
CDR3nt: TGTGCCAGCAGTTTATTTCCCGATACGCAGTATTTT

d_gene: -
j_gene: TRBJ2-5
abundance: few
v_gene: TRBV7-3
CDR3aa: CASSLDGTGTQYF
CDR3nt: TGTGCCAGCAGCTTAGACGGCACCGGGACCCAGTACTTC

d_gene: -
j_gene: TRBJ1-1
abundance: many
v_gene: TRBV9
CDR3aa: CASSVGLGGLNTEAFF
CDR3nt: TGTGCCAGCAGCGTAGGTTTGGGGGGCCTGAACACTGAAGCTTTCTTT

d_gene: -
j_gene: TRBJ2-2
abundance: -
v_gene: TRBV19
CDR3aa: CASSTDSNTGELFF
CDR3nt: TGTGCCAGTAGTACGGACTCGAACACCGGGGAGCTGTTTTTT

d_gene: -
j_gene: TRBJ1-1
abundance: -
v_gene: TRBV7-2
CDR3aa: CASSNYGGFGEAFF
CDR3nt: TGTGCCAGCAGCAACTACGGGGGCTTTGGTGAAGCTTTCTTT

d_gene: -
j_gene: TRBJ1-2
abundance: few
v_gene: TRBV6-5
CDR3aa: CASSYTWTDYGYTF
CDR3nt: TGTGCCAGCAGTTACACATGGACGGACTATGGCTACACCTTC

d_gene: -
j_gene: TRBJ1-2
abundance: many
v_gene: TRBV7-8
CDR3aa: CASSLRTENYGYTF
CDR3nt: TGTGCCAGCAGCCTTAGGACGGAAAACTATGGCTACACCTTC

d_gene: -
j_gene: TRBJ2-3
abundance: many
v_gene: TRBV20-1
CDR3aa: CSADSQRGPTDTQYF
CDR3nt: TGCAGTGCCGATTCCCAAAGGGGACCCACAGATACGCAGTATTTT

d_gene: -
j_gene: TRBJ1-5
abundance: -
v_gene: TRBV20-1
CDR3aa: CSASQPGDRQPQHF
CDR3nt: TGCAGTGCTTCCCAACCAGGGGACCGTCAGCCCCAGCATTTT

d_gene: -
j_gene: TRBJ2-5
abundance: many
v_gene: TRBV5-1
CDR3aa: CASSLGQTYQETQYF
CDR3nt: TGCGCCAGCAGCCTCGGACAGACTTACCAAGAGACCCAGTACTTC

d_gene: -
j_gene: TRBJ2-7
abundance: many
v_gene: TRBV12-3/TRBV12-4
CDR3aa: CASSRTVGRYEQYF
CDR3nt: TGTGCCAGCAGTAGGACAGTGGGGAGGTACGAGCAGTACTTC

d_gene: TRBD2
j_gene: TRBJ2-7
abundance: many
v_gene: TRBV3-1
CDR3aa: CASSAGDDHEQYF
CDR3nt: TGTGCCAGCAGTGCGGGGGATGACCACGAGCAGTACTTC

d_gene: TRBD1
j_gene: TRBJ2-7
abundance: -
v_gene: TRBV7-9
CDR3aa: CASSYQQGETSEQYF
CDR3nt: TGTGCCAGCAGCTACCAACAGGGGGAAACCTCCGAGCAGTACTTC

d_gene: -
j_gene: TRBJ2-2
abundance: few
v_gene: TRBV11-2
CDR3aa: CASSLGAGLTGELFF
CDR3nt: TGTGCCAGCAGCTTGGGTGCAGGGCTCACCGGGGAGCTGTTTTTT

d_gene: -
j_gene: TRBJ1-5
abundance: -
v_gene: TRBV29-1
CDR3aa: CSVDTGNRNQPQHF
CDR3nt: TGCAGCGTTGATACGGGAAACCGCAATCAGCCCCAGCATTTT

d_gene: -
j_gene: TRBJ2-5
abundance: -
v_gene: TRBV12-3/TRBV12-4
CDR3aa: CTSSFLSGPQGGKQETQYF
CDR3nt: TGTACCAGCAGTTTTTTGTCGGGACCTCAAGGGGGGAAACAAGAGACCCAGTACTTC

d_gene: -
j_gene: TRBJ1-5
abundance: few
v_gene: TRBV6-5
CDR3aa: CASSYSSYQPQHF
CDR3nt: TGTGCCAGCAGTTACTCGAGCTATCAGCCCCAGCATTTT

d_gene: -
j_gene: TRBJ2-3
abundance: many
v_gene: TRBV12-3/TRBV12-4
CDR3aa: CASSRAGLSTDTQYF
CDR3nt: TGTGCCAGCAGTCGGGCGGGGCTCAGCACAGATACGCAGTATTTT

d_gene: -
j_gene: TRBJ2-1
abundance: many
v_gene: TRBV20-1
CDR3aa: CSARAGTSYNEQFF
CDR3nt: TGCAGTGCTAGAGCCGGGACCTCCTACAATGAGCAGTTCTTC

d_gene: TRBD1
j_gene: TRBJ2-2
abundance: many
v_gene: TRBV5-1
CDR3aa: CASSLQGANTGELFF
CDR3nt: TGCGCCAGCAGCTTACAGGGGGCGAACACCGGGGAGCTGTTTTTT

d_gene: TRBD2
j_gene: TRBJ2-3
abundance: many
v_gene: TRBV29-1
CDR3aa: CSVEGGFGGGMDTQYF
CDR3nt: TGCAGCGTTGAAGGTGGTTTCGGCGGGGGGATGGATACGCAGTATTTT

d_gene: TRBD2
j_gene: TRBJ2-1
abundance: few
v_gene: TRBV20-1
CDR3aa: CSARSGGPYNEQFF
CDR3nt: TGCAGTGCTAGAAGCGGGGGGCCCTACAATGAGCAGTTCTTC

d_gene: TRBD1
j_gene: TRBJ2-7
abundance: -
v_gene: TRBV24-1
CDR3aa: CATGDRAPSYEQYF
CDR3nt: TGTGCCACCGGTGACAGGGCCCCATCCTACGAGCAGTACTTC

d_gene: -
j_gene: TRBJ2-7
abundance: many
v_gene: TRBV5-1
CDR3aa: CASSFNRDSYEQYF
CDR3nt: TGCGCCAGCAGCTTTAACAGGGATTCGTACGAGCAGTACTTC

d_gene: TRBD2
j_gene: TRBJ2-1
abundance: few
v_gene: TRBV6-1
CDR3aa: CASSPDGLAGAYNEQFF
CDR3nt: TGTGCCAGCAGCCCCGATGGACTAGCGGGGGCCTACAATGAGCAGTTCTTC